This T cell receptor beta chain stems from a study of OX40 agonist ivuxolimab in advanced cancers. General study points: A proportion of nonresponders additionally exhibited low normalized T-cell clonal expansion.

TCRdb keeps only in-frame clones here, not all; method: immunoSEQ multiplex PCR. The sample has approximately 74,000 clones; around 86% are singletons. Comments on this clone: Its antigen is unidentified.

Germline V CDR1 and CDR2: MDHEN, SYDVKM. V dropped 3 bases and J dropped 4; count of bases not matched to a gene: 5. The CDR3 spans 14 residues. This receptor was taken from an adult with an advanced solid tumor such as melanoma, head and neck, liver or kidney cancer. Source: CD4+ or CD8+ T cells sorted from blood, taken in a trial of the OX40 agonist ivuxolimab. V and J are TRBV28 and TRBJ1-2; 7 bases agree with TRBD1. The CDR3 loop reads CASSFDGTAYGYTF. CDR3 nucleotide sequence: TGTGCCAGCAGTTTCGATGGGACAGCCTATGGCTACACCTTC.